This TCR beta chain was recovered during a study of CD8+ T cells in alopecia areata. Across the study: Those treated were given oral tofacitinib at 5 to 10 mg twice daily. Scoring treated patients' severity relied on the percentage of scalp area affected.

RNA extraction was followed by reverse transcription into cDNA, which acted as the sequencing template. TCRdb's copy holds only in-frame clones and misses some; the assay was immunoSEQ multiplex PCR. The sample contains some 200,000 clones, roughly 50% of which appear only once. Treatment meaning: oral pan-JAK inhibitor, 5-10 mg twice daily. Individuals with alopecia areata gave both lesional scalp punch biopsies and peripheral blood for collection. V lost 1 base and J 6 bases, leaving 10 bases between the germline ends. The CDR3 has 13 amino acids. Germline assignment: CDR1 LGHNA and CDR2 YNFKEQ. The clonotype originates from a human donor with alopecia areata. Source: CD4+ T cells sorted from blood, taken at week 24, from a patient treated with tofacitinib. The V and J genes are TRBV4-2 and TRBJ2-7; no clear D. CDR3 nucleotide sequence: TGTGCCAGCAGCCAAGCCCCCCGTCTCGAGCAGTACTTC. Protein sequence: CASSQAPRLEQYF.